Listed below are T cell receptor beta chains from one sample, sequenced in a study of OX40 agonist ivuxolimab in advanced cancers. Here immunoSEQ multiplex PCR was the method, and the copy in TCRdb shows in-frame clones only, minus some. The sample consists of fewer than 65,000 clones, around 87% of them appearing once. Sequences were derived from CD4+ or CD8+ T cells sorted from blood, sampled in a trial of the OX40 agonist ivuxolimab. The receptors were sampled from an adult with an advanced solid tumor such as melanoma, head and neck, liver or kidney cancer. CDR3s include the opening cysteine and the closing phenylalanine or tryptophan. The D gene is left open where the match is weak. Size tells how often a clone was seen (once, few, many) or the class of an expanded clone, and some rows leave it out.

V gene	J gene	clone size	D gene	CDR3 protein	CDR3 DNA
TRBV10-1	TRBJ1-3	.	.	CASSGPRNTIYF	TGCGCCAGCTCCGGCCCCAGAAACACCATATATTTT
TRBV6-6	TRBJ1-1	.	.	CASRHGRGGMSEAFF	TGTGCCAGCAGGCATGGAAGGGGGGGTATGTCTGAAGCTTTCTTT
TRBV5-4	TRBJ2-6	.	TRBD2	CATRTSGSSGANVLTF	TGTGCCACCCGAACTAGCGGGAGCTCTGGGGCCAACGTCCTGACTTTC
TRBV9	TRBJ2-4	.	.	CASSPRTRPNIQYF	TGTGCCAGCAGCCCCCGGACACGGCCAAACATTCAGTACTTC
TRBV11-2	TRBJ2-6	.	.	CASSLVAIGTGANVLTF	TGTGCCAGCAGCTTAGTTGCTATAGGCACTGGGGCCAACGTCCTGACTTTC
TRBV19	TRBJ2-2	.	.	CASRGDANTGELFF	TGTGCCAGTAGGGGGGACGCGAACACCGGGGAGCTGTTTTTT
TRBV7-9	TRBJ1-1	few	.	CASSLGQGNTEAFF	TGTGCCAGCAGCTTAGGGCAGGGTAACACTGAAGCTTTCTTT
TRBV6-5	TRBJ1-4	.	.	CASKKRLGEKLFF	TGTGCCAGCAAGAAGCGGTTGGGTGAAAAACTGTTTTTT
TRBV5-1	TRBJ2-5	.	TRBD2	CASSLATSGSRETQYF	TGCGCCAGCAGCTTGGCCACTAGCGGGAGCCGGGAGACCCAGTACTTC
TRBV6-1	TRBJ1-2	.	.	CASMGHRAGYGYTF	TGTGCCAGCATGGGTCACAGGGCAGGCTATGGCTACACCTTC
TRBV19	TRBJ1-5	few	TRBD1	CATHRGHSNQPQHF	TGTGCCACCCACAGGGGCCATAGCAATCAGCCCCAGCATTTT
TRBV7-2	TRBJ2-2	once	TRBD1	CASSPRQGASGELFF	TGTGCCAGCAGCCCGAGGCAGGGGGCGTCCGGGGAGCTGTTTTTT
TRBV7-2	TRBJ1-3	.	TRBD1	CASSTDRAGNTIYF	TGTGCCAGCAGCACGGACAGGGCTGGAAACACCATATATTTT
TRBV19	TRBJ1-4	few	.	CASSYIGATNEKLFF	TGTGCCAGTAGCTATATAGGAGCAACTAATGAAAAACTGTTTTTT
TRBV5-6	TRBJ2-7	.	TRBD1	CASSETGTGHEQYF	TGTGCCAGCAGCGAGACAGGGACCGGACACGAGCAGTACTTC
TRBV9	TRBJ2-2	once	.	CASSVVYDRELFF	TGTGCCAGCAGCGTAGTCTACGACAGGGAGCTGTTTTTT
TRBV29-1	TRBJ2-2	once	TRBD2	CSVKIGGGVDTGELFF	TGCAGCGTTAAAATCGGTGGGGGGGTGGACACCGGGGAGCTGTTTTTT
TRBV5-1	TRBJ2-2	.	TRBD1	CASSWWGQPSTGELFF	TGCGCCAGCAGCTGGTGGGGACAGCCCTCCACCGGGGAGCTGTTTTTT
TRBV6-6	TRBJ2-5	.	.	CASSIRIDETQYF	TGTGCCAGCAGTATAAGGATTGACGAGACCCAGTACTTC
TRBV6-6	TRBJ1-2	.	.	CASGQGALGGYTF	TGTGCCAGCGGACAAGGGGCGCTGGGAGGCTACACCTTC
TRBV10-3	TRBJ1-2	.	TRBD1	CAISGIDRGGYTF	TGTGCCATCAGTGGAATAGACAGGGGTGGCTACACCTTC
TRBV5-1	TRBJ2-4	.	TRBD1	CASSVGTANIQYF	TGCGCCAGCAGCGTCGGGACAGCCAACATTCAGTACTTC
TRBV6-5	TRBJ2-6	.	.	CASSGVGANVLTF	TGTGCCAGCAGTGGGGTTGGGGCCAACGTCCTGACTTTC
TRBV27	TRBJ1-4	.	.	CASSRAGTTNEKLFF	TGTGCCAGCAGCCGAGCGGGCACAACTAATGAAAAACTGTTTTTT
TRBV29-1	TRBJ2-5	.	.	CSVVPVETQYF	TGCAGCGTTGTACCAGTAGAGACCCAGTACTTC
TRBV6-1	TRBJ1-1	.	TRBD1	CASSATRGTDGEAFF	TGTGCCAGCAGTGCTACCAGGGGGACGGACGGTGAAGCTTTCTTT
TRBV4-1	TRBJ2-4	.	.	CASSQAVRGHQYF	TGCGCCAGCAGCCAAGCGGTCCGGGGACATCAGTACTTC
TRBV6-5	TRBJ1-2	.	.	CASSYLGSAGGYTF	TGTGCCAGCAGTTACCTAGGGAGTGCGGGTGGCTACACCTTC
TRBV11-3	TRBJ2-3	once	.	CASSLEGGPDYTDTQYF	TGTGCCAGCAGCTTAGAGGGAGGCCCAGACTACACAGATACGCAGTATTTT
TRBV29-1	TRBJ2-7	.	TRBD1	CSVGQGTYEQYF	TGCAGCGTCGGACAGGGGACCTACGAGCAGTACTTC
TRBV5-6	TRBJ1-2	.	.	CASSLRGVRYGYTF	TGTGCCAGCAGCTTACGGGGGGTCAGGTATGGCTACACCTTC
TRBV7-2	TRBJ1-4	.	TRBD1	CASSPDRATNEKLFF	TGTGCCAGCAGCCCCGACAGGGCAACTAATGAAAAACTGTTTTTT
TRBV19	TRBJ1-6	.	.	CASSIDRGSSYNSPLHF	TGTGCCAGTAGTATAGATCGCGGGAGCTCCTATAATTCACCCCTCCACTTT
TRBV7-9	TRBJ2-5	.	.	CASRGDVTQYF	TGTGCCAGCAGAGGGGACGTGACCCAGTACTTC
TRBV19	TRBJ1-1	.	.	CASSRGPPGLLMNTEAFF	TGTGCCAGTAGTAGGGGGCCTCCGGGACTACTCATGAACACTGAAGCTTTCTTT
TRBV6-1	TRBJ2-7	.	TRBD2	CASMRAGVAYEQYF	TGTGCCAGCATGAGGGCGGGGGTAGCCTACGAGCAGTACTTC
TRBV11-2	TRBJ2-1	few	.	CASSFTLAGDNEQFF	TGTGCCAGCAGCTTCACCCTGGCAGGGGACAATGAGCAGTTCTTC
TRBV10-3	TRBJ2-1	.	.	CAISVMDEQFF	TGTGCCATCAGTGTCATGGATGAGCAGTTCTTC
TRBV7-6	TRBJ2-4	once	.	CASSPRFPPAGAKNIQYF	TGTGCCAGCAGCCCGCGTTTTCCTCCCGCGGGGGCCAAAAACATTCAGTACTTC
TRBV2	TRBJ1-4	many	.	CASKEAQEEKLFF	TGTGCCAGCAAGGAAGCACAAGAGGAAAAACTGTTTTTT
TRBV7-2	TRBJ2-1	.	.	CASSLAVIPNEQFF	TGTGCCAGCAGCTTAGCGGTGATTCCCAATGAGCAGTTCTTC
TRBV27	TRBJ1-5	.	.	CASSLRGNQPQHF	TGTGCCAGCAGTTTACGGGGGAATCAGCCCCAGCATTTT
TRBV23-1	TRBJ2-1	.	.	CASHLPRIFSYNEQFF	TGCGCCAGCCACCTTCCCAGGATCTTCTCCTACAATGAGCAGTTCTTC
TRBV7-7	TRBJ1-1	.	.	CASSLVPNTEAFF	TGTGCTAGCAGCTTAGTTCCGAACACTGAAGCTTTCTTT
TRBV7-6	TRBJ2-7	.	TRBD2	CASSLAGGNYEQYF	TGTGCCAGCAGCTTGGCGGGGGGAAATTACGAGCAGTACTTC
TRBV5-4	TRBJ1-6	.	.	CASSSREGGRGSPLHF	TGTGCCAGCAGCTCCCGCGAGGGCGGCCGGGGGTCACCCCTCCACTTT
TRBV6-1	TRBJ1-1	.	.	CASSDPGPNTEAFF	TGTGCCAGCAGTGACCCAGGGCCGAACACTGAAGCTTTCTTT
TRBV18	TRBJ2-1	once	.	CASSSRESEQFF	TGTGCCAGCTCCTCCAGGGAGAGTGAGCAGTTCTTC
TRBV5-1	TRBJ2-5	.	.	CASSLRTDETQYF	TGCGCCAGCAGCTTACGGACAGACGAGACCCAGTACTTC
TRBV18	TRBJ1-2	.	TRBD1	CASSPQGATGYTF	TGTGCCAGCTCGCCACAGGGGGCCACAGGCTACACCTTC
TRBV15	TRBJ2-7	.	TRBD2	CATSRGGVSSYEQYF	TGTGCCACCAGCCGGGGGGGGGTGAGCTCCTACGAGCAGTACTTC
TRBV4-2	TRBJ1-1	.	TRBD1	CASSQAEGADTEAFF	TGTGCCAGCAGCCAAGCCGAGGGGGCGGACACTGAAGCTTTCTTT
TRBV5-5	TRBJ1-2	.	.	CASSPLRQVNYGYTF	TGTGCCAGCAGCCCGCTCAGACAGGTCAACTATGGCTACACCTTC
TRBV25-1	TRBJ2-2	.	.	CASSEIGGQDTGELFF	TGTGCCAGCAGTGAAATCGGTGGCCAAGACACCGGGGAGCTGTTTTTT